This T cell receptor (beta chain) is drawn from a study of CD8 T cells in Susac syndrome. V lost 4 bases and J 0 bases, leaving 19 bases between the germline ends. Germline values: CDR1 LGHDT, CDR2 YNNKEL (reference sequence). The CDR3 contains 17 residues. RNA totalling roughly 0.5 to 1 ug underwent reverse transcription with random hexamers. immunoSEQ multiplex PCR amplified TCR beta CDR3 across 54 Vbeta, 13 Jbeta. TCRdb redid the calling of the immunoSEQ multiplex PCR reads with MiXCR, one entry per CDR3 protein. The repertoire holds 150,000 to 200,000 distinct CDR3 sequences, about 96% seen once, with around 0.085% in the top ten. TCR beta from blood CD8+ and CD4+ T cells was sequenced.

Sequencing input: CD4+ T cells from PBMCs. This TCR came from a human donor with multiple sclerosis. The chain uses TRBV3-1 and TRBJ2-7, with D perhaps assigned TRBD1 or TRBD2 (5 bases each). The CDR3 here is CASSRRSLRDRSYEQYF. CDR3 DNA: TGTGCCAGCAGCCGGCGGTCCCTCAGGGACCGCTCCTACGAGCAGTACTTC.